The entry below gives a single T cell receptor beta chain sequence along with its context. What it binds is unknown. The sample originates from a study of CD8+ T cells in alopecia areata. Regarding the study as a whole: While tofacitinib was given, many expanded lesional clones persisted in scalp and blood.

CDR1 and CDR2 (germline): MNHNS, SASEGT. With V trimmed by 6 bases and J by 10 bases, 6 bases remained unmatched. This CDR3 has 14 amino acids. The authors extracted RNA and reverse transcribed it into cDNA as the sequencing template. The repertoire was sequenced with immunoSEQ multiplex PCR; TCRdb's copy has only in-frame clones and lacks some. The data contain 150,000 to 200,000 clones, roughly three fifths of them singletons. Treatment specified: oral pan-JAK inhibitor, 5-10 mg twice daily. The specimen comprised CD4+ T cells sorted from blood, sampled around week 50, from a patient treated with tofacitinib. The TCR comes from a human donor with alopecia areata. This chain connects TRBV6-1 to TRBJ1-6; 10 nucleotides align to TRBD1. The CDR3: CASSGTGERSPLHF. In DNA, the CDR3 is TGTGCCAGCAGCGGGACAGGGGAGAGGTCACCCCTCCACTTT.